This T cell receptor beta chain is drawn from a study of shared clonotypes between healthy human individuals. The trim removed 4 bases at V and 1 base at J, leaving 2 bases unmatched. The CDR3 contains 15 residues. Looked up from germline, CDR1 is LNHDA and CDR2 is SQIVND (reference sequence). This clone has more than one count but fewer than ten. Sequencing was performed with immunoSEQ multiplex PCR; in TCRdb, only in-frame clones are kept and a portion is missing. This table has some 2.4 million clones, 93% appearing once. The specimen was naive CD4+ T cells from PBMCs. The subset is: CD45RA+ positively selected. The TCR sequence derives from a man aged 18 to 30 in good health. Some clones in this sample may be carry-over from other donors' samples. The chain uses TRBV19 and TRBJ2-7; 12 positions match TRBD2. The CDR3 nucleotides are TGTGCCAGTAGTACCGGACTAGCGGGATCCTACGAGCAGTACTTC. As protein: CASSTGLAGSYEQYF.